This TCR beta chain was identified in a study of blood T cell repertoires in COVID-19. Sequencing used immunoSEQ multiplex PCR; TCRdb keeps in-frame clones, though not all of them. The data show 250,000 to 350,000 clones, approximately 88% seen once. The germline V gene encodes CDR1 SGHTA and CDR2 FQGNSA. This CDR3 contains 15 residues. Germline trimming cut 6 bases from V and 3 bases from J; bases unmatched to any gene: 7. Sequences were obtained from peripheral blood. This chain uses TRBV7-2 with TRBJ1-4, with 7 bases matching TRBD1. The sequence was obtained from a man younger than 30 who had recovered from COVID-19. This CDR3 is CASRPGQAANEKLFF. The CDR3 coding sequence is TGTGCCAGCAGGCCCGGACAGGCCGCTAATGAAAAACTGTTTTTT. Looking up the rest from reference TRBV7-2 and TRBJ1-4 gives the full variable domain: GAGVSQSPSNKVTEKGKDVELRCDPISGHTALYWYRQSLGQGLEFLIYFQGNSAPDKSGLPSDRFSAERTGGSVSTLTIQRTQQEDSAVYLCASRPGQAANEKLFFGSGTQLSVL.